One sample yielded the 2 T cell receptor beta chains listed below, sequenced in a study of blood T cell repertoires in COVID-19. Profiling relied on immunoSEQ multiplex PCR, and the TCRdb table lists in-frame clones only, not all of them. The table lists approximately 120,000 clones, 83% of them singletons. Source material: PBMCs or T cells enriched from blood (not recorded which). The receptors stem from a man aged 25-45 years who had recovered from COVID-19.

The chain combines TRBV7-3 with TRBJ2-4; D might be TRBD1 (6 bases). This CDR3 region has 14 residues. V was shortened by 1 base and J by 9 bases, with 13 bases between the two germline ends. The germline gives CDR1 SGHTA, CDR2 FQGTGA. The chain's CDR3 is CASSLSPGVTIQYF. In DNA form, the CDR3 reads TGTGCCAGCAGCTTAAGCCCAGGGGTTACCATTCAGTACTTC.

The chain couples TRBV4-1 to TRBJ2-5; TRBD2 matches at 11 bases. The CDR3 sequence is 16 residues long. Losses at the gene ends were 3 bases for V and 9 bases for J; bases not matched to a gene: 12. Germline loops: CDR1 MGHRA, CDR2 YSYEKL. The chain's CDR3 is CASSQSGLAEKWAQYF. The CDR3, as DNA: TGCGCCAGCAGCCAGTCGGGACTAGCGGAAAAATGGGCCCAGTACTTC.